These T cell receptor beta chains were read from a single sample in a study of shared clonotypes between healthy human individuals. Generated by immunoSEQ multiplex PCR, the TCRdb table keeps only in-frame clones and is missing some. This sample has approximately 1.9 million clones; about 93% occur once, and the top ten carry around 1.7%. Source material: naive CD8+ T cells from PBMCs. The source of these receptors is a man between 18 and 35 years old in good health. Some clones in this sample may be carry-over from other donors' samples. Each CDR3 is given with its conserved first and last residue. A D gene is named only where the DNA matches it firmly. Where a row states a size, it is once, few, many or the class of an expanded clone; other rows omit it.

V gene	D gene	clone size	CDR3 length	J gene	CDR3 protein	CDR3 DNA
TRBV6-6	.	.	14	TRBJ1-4	CASSSLRAGEKLFF	TGTGCCAGCAGTTCTCTCAGGGCCGGTGAAAAACTGTTTTTT
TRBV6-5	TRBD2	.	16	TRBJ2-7	CASSYASPGLANEQYF	TGTGCCAGCAGTTACGCTTCCCCGGGACTAGCGAACGAGCAGTACTTC
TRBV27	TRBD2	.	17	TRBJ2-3	CASSTTRGRASADTQYF	TGTGCCAGCAGTACTACCCGCGGGAGGGCCAGCGCAGATACGCAGTATTTT
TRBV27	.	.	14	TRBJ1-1	CASSQDWANTEAFF	TGTGCCAGCAGCCAGGACTGGGCGAACACTGAAGCTTTCTTT
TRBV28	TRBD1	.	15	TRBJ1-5	CATEARDRAFQPQHF	TGTGCCACCGAAGCCCGGGACAGGGCTTTTCAGCCCCAGCATTTT
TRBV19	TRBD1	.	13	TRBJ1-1	CASSISGDSEAFF	TGTGCCAGTAGTATTTCTGGGGACAGTGAAGCTTTCTTT
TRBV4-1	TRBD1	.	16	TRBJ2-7	CASSQGGQVATIEQYF	TGCGCCAGCAGCCAAGGGGGACAGGTCGCCACTATCGAGCAGTACTTC
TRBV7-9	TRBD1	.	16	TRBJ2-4	CASSSTGILAKNIQYF	TGTGCCAGCAGCTCGACAGGGATCTTAGCCAAAAACATTCAGTACTTC
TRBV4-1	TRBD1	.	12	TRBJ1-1	CASSRTGEEAFF	TGCGCCAGCAGCCGAACAGGGGAGGAAGCTTTCTTT
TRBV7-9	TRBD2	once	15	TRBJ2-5	CASSPPLAGKETQYF	TGTGCCAGCAGCCCCCCCCTAGCGGGCAAGGAGACCCAGTACTTC
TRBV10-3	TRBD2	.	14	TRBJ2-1	CAISASGTYNEQFF	TGTGCCATCAGTGCTAGCGGAACGTACAATGAGCAGTTCTTC
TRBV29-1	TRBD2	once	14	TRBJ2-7	CSVEGQAGDYEQYF	TGCAGCGTTGAGGGGCAAGCGGGGGACTACGAGCAGTACTTC
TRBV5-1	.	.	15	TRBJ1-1	CASSLDIEGLTEAFF	TGCGCCAGCAGCTTGGATATAGAGGGGTTGACTGAAGCTTTCTTT
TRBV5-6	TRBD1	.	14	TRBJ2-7	CASRTGTGPYEQYF	TGTGCCAGCAGAACCGGGACAGGGCCCTACGAGCAGTACTTC